The 18 T cell receptor beta chains presented below share a single source sample, sequenced in a study of shared clonotypes between healthy human individuals. TCRdb's copy holds only in-frame clones and misses some; the assay was immunoSEQ multiplex PCR. The sample carries some 1,100,000 clones, around 78% recorded once. Sequencing used memory CD4+ T cells from PBMCs. The subset is: CD45RA-negative fraction. The origin of the receptors is a man aged 18-30 years in good health. Some clones in this sample may be carry-over from other donors' samples.

The chain is built from TRBV5-5 and TRBJ2-2; D call uncertain. The CDR3 contains 15 residues. Trimming took off 4 bases at V and 0 bases at J, with 10 bases between the two ends. CDR1 is SGHKS and CDR2 is YYEKEE in the germline V gene (reference sequence). The CDR3 bases are TGTGCCAGCAGCACGGATGGTGCGAACACCGGGGAGCTGTTTTTT. Translated, it gives CASSTDGANTGELFF.

V is TRBV29-1 and J is TRBJ2-1; D is unresolved. This CDR3 contains 14 residues. V was trimmed by 4 bases and J by 0 bases, leaving 10 bases between them. CDR1 and CDR2 from the germline V gene are SQVTM and ANQGSEA. CDR3 in amino acids: CSVVPPSSYNEQFF. The CDR3 DNA follows: TGCAGCGTTGTCCCGCCAAGCTCCTACAATGAGCAGTTCTTC.

In DNA, the CDR3 is TGTGCCACCAGCAGACACCAGAATGGGGGGTTGTACGAGCAGTACTTC. This gives the protein CATSRHQNGGLYEQYF. This chain links TRBV15 with TRBJ2-7; TRBD2 might be the D (6 bases). Trimming pared 2 bases from V and 4 bases from J, leaving 18 bases between. Germline loops: CDR1 LNHNV, CDR2 YYDKDF (reference sequence). This CDR3 region has 16 residues. The variable domain in full, with the rest retrieved from reference TRBV15 and TRBJ2-7, is DAMVIQNPRYQVTQFGKPVTLSCSQTLNHNVMYWYQQKSSQAPKLLFHYYDKDFNNEADTPDNFQSRRPNTSFCFLDIRSPGLGDTAMYLCATSRHQNGGLYEQYFGPGTRLTVT.

CDR3 sequence reads: CASSTGKSYEQYF. In DNA, the CDR3 is TGTGCCAGCAGCACAGGGAAATCCTACGAGCAGTACTTC. This sequence joins TRBV6-6 and TRBJ2-7; the D gene is possibly TRBD1 (6 bases). Germline CDR1 MNHNY, CDR2 SVGAGI (reference sequence). CDR3 length equals 13 residues. V was clipped by 6 bases and J by 1 base, with 10 bases between them.

The chain carries TRBV11-2 and TRBJ2-7; 10 positions match TRBD2. The germline gives CDR1 SGHAT, CDR2 FQNNGV. This CDR3 has 15 residues. J lost 2 bases, V lost 5 bases, and 6 bases had no gene match. The CDR3 bases are TGTGCCAGCAGCGGCCAACTAGCGGGGCCCTACGAGCAGTACTTC. It yields the protein CASSGQLAGPYEQYF.

The count of this clone is one. This chain joins TRBV19 and TRBJ1-1, with TRBD1 matching over 9 bases. Germline values: CDR1 LNHDA, CDR2 SQIVND (reference sequence). J was trimmed by 4 bases and V by 7 bases; bases with no gene match: 7. The CDR3 covers 14 residues. The CDR3 reads CASTPQGARTEAFF. CDR3 sequence (DNA): TGTGCCAGTACTCCACAGGGGGCCCGCACTGAAGCTTTCTTT.

The chain employs TRBV7-2 and TRBJ1-2, with D perhaps TRBD1 (5 bases). The CDR3 consists of 15 residues. CDR1 is SGHTA and CDR2 is FQGNSA in the germline V gene. V was trimmed by 2 bases and J by 8 bases, leaving 18 bases between them. This CDR3 reads CASSLSPLGLLGYTF. In nucleotides, the CDR3 is TGTGCCAGCAGCTTATCTCCGCTGGGACTGCTGGGCTACACCTTC.

This chain connects TRBV4-1 to TRBJ1-4; a weak D match, TRBD1 (5 bases). This CDR3 region has 16 residues. Germline assignment: CDR1 MGHRA and CDR2 YSYEKL. V was trimmed by 3 bases and J by 3 bases, leaving 14 bases between them. The DNA of the CDR3 is TGCGCCAGCAGCCACACCTCAGGGTCGCCTAATGAAAAACTGTTTTTT. Protein product: CASSHTSGSPNEKLFF.

This clone was seen only a few times. This chain connects TRBV28 to TRBJ2-3, with 10 bases matching TRBD1. This CDR3 has 17 residues. J gave up 4 bases and V 6 bases, and 13 bases lay outside the gene matches. Germline V CDR1 and CDR2: MDHEN, SYDVKM. CDR3 DNA sequence: TGTGCCAGCAGCCCGGGACAGGGGAGGGCAGGGTCAGATACGCAGTATTTT. This codes for CASSPGQGRAGSDTQYF. Full variable domain (rest looked up from reference TRBV28 and TRBJ2-3): DVKVTQSSRYLVKRTGEKVFLECVQDMDHENMFWYRQDPGLGLRLIYFSYDVKMKEKGDIPEGYSVSREKKERFSLILESASTNQTSMYLCASSPGQGRAGSDTQYFGPGTRLTVL.

In the case of this clone: Other DNA sequences in the sample encode the same CDR3. The V gene is TRBV15, the J gene TRBJ1-4; D is uncertain. The ends were cut back, 3 bases at V and 8 bases at J, with 10 bases in the middle. The CDR3 consists of 13 residues. Germline CDR1 LNHNV, CDR2 YYDKDF (reference sequence). The CDR3 sequence is CATSRAGFEKLFF. The DNA for the CDR3 is TGTGCCACCAGCAGGGCGGGTTTCGAAAAACTGTTTTTT.

The chain employs TRBV19 and TRBJ2-3, with TRBD2 matching 7 bases. The CDR3 runs to 19 residues. Germline CDR1 reads LNHDA; CDR2 reads SQIVND (reference sequence). V lost 7 bases to trimming and J lost 5 bases; unmatched junction nucleotides: 24. The CDR3 DNA is TGTGCCAGTACCCCTAGGCCCGCCAGTGCGGCGGGAGTAGGAGATACGCAGTATTTT. This codes for CASTPRPASAAGVGDTQYF.

The chain combines TRBV6-6 with TRBJ2-1, with 8 positions matching TRBD2. Trimming removed 0 bases from V and 4 bases from J; junction bases left unmatched: 2. The CDR3 length is 15 residues. Germline assignment: CDR1 MNHNY and CDR2 SVGAGI (reference sequence). Here the CDR3 DNA reads TGTGCCAGCAGTTACTCGGGGACTAGATACAATGAGCAGTTCTTC. Amino acid sequence: CASSYSGTRYNEQFF.

V is TRBV5-1 and J is TRBJ1-5; D is unresolved. Germline V gene lookup returns CDR1 SGHRS and CDR2 YFSETQ. V was shortened by 2 bases and J by 5 bases, with 14 bases between the two germline ends. There are 15 residues in the CDR3. The CDR3 DNA reads TGCGCCAGCAGCTTTTACGGGGATCGGGATCAGCCCCAGCATTTT. Translation: CASSFYGDRDQPQHF. The full variable domain, its missing parts supplied by reference TRBV5-1 and TRBJ1-5, is KAGVTQTPRYLIKTRGQQVTLSCSPISGHRSVSWYQQTPGQGLQFLFEYFSETQRNKGNFPGRFSGRQFSNSRSEMNVSTLELGDSALYLCASSFYGDRDQPQHFGDGTRLSIL.

The genes are TRBV7-6 and TRBJ2-6, with D uncertain. The CDR3 sequence is 18 residues long. V dropped 6 bases and J dropped 0 bases, with 18 bases sitting between them. Germline CDR1 and CDR2: SGHVS and FNYEAQ. The CDR3 DNA follows: TGTGCCAGCAGTCGTCAACCCCAACGGAACTCTGGGGCCAACGTCCTGACTTTC. Protein sequence: CASSRQPQRNSGANVLTF.

Points on this clone: This specimen includes other DNA sequences encoding the same CDR3. V is TRBV6-5 and J is TRBJ1-1; D possibly corresponds to TRBD1 (5 bases). CDR1 and CDR2 from the germline V gene are MNHEY and SVGAGI. Trimming took off 6 bases at V and 2 bases at J, with 10 bases between the two ends. The CDR3 sequence is 13 residues long. For the CDR3, the DNA is TGTGCCAGCAGCCCCCGGGGCAACACTGAAGCTTTCTTT. Protein: CASSPRGNTEAFF.

This clone was seen at least ten times. The rearrangement uses TRBV5-1 and TRBJ1-4; 7 bases agree with TRBD1. The V gene's germline CDR1 is SGHRS and CDR2 YFSETQ. The J segment lost 8 bases and the V segment lost 4 bases, leaving 8 bases of the junction unmatched. The CDR3 has 14 residues. CDR3 protein: CASSQQGRGEKLFF. DNA for the CDR3: TGCGCCAGCAGCCAACAGGGGAGAGGAGAAAAACTGTTTTTT.

This clone appeared once. The gene calls are TRBV11-1 and TRBJ1-1, with a tentative D call TRBD1 (6 bases). CDR3 length equals 14 residues. CDR1 is SGHAT and CDR2 is FQDESV in the germline V gene (reference sequence). V was clipped by 4 bases and J by 5 bases, with 14 bases between them. The CDR3 spells CASSSVTGITEAFF. In DNA form, the CDR3 reads TGTGCCAGCAGCTCGGTCACAGGGATAACTGAAGCTTTCTTT.

V usage is TRBV9 and J usage is TRBJ1-2; a weak D match, TRBD1 (6 bases). The CDR3 spans 23 residues. V lost 0 bases, J lost 0 bases, and 33 bases lay in between. Germline loops: CDR1 SGDLS, CDR2 YYNGEE. The CDR3 DNA reads as TGTGCCAGCAGCGTAGTATCTATGACCCACAGGGATATCTATAGTTTTTCTAACTATGGCTACACCTTC. Amino acids: CASSVVSMTHRDIYSFSNYGYTF.